Below, 27 T cell receptor beta chains from the same sample are listed, as sequenced in a study of blood T cells in healthy people across ages. A sample-barcoded 5' primer and a J-beta primer mix were used in a second PCR of roughly 6 to 11 cycles. TCRdb analysed the 5' RACE reads with MiXCR anew, one entry per CDR3 protein. The profile shows 1.5 million to 2 million distinct CDR3 sequences, approximately 39% of them singletons. The sample was blood. The source of these receptors is a human donor in good health.

This clonotype was seen more than once but under ten times. V is TRBV7-9 and J is TRBJ2-1; unclear D gene. Germline V CDR1 and CDR2: SEHNR, FQNEAQ (reference sequence). This CDR3 region has 14 residues. Trimming took 0 bases from V and 6 from J, leaving 9 bases between them. This chain's CDR3 is CASSLAEDLNEQFF. CDR3 bases: TGTGCCAGCAGCTTAGCAGAGGACCTCAATGAGCAGTTCTTC.

In regard to this clonotype: An end of the junction does not agree with germline; a read error may underlie this. The chain joins TRBV7-3 to TRBJ2-3; either TRBD1 or TRBD2 may supply D (5 bases each). Germline V gene sequence: CDR1 SGHTA, CDR2 FQGTGA. The CDR3 runs to 16 residues. The CDR3 coding sequence is TGTGCCGGCAGGAACGCCGGGACCATTGGGTTAGATACGCAGTATTTT. It encodes CAGRNAGTIGLDTQYF.

The chain combines TRBV7-2 with TRBJ1-5; 7 bases are a match to TRBD1. Per the germline V gene, CDR1 is SGHTA and CDR2 is FQGNSA. The trim removed 3 bases at V and 12 bases at J, leaving 5 bases unmatched. This CDR3 has 12 residues. The DNA for the CDR3 is TGTGCCAGCAGCTTTTACAGGGGTCACCAGCATTTT. Its translation: CASSFYRGHQHF.

The sample holds a few counts of this clonotype. V is TRBV7-2 and J is TRBJ2-3, with 7 positions matching TRBD2. Trimming cost V 6 bases and J 2 bases; bases outside gene matches: 2. CDR1 and CDR2 from the germline V gene are SGHTA and FQGNSA. The CDR3 sequence is 13 residues long. CDR3 loop: CASRTSITDTQYF. CDR3 in DNA: TGTGCCAGCAGGACTAGCATCACAGATACGCAGTATTTT.

The rearrangement links TRBV20-1 to TRBJ2-7; TRBD2 might be the D (6 bases). CDR3 size: 15 residues. V shed 1 base and J shed 4 bases, with 17 bases lying between them. The germline CDR1 and CDR2 sequences are DFQATT and SNEGSKA (reference sequence). DNA for the CDR3: TGCAGTGCTAGAGCAACCCGTGGGAGCGGGTACGAGCAGTACTTC. This codes for CSARATRGSGYEQYF.

The chain recombines TRBV7-2 with TRBJ1-1; maybe TRBD1 (6 bases). The V end was cut by 3 bases, the J end by 7 bases, with 27 bases between. Germline V gene sequence: CDR1 SGHTA, CDR2 FQGNSA. This CDR3 is 18 amino acids long. The CDR3 sequence: CASSLRAPVIGGFFEAFF. The CDR3 bases are TGTGCCAGCAGCTTGCGTGCCCCTGTGATAGGGGGGTTTTTTGAAGCTTTCTTT.

V and J are TRBV28 and TRBJ1-2; tentative D call: TRBD1 (6 bases). V dropped 5 bases and J dropped 3 bases, with 13 bases sitting between them. Germline V lookup: CDR1 MDHEN, CDR2 SYDVKM. This CDR3 spans 14 amino acids. The CDR3 sequence: CASSTPGHYYGYTF. The CDR3 DNA reads as TGTGCCAGCAGTACGCCGGGACACTACTATGGCTACACCTTC.

The CDR3 coding sequence is TGCAGGGCACGAAAAGGGCCTCAGGGGCTTTCTGAGGAGACCCAGTACTTC. Protein sequence: CRARKGPQGLSEETQYF. This chain uses TRBV20-1 with TRBJ2-5, with a possible D match to TRBD1 (6 bases). The CDR3 consists of 17 residues. Germline CDR1 is DFQATT and CDR2 is SNEGSKA (reference sequence).

This sequence joins TRBV7-2 and TRBJ1-4, with D unresolved. With 2 bases removed from V and 3 bases from J, the gap between germline ends came to 13 bases. This CDR3 comprises 16 residues. The V gene's germline CDR1 is SGHTA and CDR2 FQGNSA. CDR3 residues: CASSLLGGPSNEKLFF. CDR3 DNA: TGTGCCAGCAGCTTATTGGGAGGGCCCTCTAATGAAAAACTGTTTTTT.

This clonotype was found a few times. The rearrangement links TRBV4-1 to TRBJ1-5; D not certain. The germline gives CDR1 MGHRA, CDR2 YSYEKL. The length of the CDR3 is 14 residues. V lost 1 base and J lost 7, with 11 bases in between. The CDR3 reads CASSQASRGQPQHF. The CDR3 region has the DNA TGCGCCAGCAGCCAAGCAAGTCGAGGCCAGCCCCAGCATTTT.

The rearrangement joins TRBV24-1 to TRBJ2-3, with TRBD2 matching 7 bases. J was trimmed by 0 bases and V by 1 base; bases with no gene match: 6. The germline gives CDR1 KGHDR, CDR2 SFDVKD. The CDR3 spans 17 residues. The CDR3: CATSDFPQRGSTDTQYF. The CDR3 DNA reads as TGTGCCACCAGTGATTTTCCCCAGCGGGGAAGCACAGATACGCAGTATTTT.

The chain joins TRBV5-1 to TRBJ2-1; 11 bases align to TRBD2. This CDR3 comprises 16 residues. J gave up 7 bases and V 4 bases, and 10 bases lay outside the gene matches. The V gene's germline CDR1 is SGHRS and CDR2 YFSETQ. The CDR3 DNA reads as TGCGCCAGCAGCGACCTACTAGCGGGGGTGGTGAATGAGCAGTTCTTC. This encodes CASSDLLAGVVNEQFF.

The chain is built from TRBV27 and TRBJ1-1; D possibly corresponds to TRBD1 (6 bases). CDR3 size: 13 residues. Looked up from germline, CDR1 is MNHEY and CDR2 is SMNVEV (reference sequence). V was cut by 6 bases and J by 4 bases, with 12 bases left in between. This CDR3 reads CASSTDRSTEAFF. The CDR3 DNA reads as TGTGCCAGCAGCACCGACAGGAGCACTGAAGCTTTCTTT.

V usage is TRBV12-3 or TRBV12-4 and J usage is TRBJ1-1; no firm D call. V lost 5 bases and J lost 3, with 13 bases in between. There are 14 residues in the CDR3. CDR3: CASSRVVGDTEAFF. DNA for the CDR3: TGTGCCAGCAGTAGGGTGGTTGGGGACACTGAAGCTTTCTTT.

This clonotype was observed many times. One junction end disagrees with the germline gene, perhaps due to a read error. V gene TRBV5-1 combines with J gene TRBJ2-3, with D maybe TRBD2 (5 bases). The CDR3 runs 12 residues. CDR1 is SGHRS and CDR2 is YFSETQ in the germline V gene. The CDR3 loop is CASSLEGDTQYF. In DNA form, the CDR3 reads TGTGCCAGCAGTTTAGAGGGAGATACGCAGTATTTT.

J is TRBJ2-7 and V is TRBV27; the match to TRBD2 covers 7 bases. The CDR3 loop spans 14 amino acids. The germline gives CDR1 MNHEY, CDR2 SMNVEV (reference sequence). Trimming took 5 bases from V and 6 from J; bases not matched to a gene: 10. This CDR3 reads CASSPAGRVGEQYF. In nucleotides, the CDR3 is TGTGCCAGCAGTCCCGCTGGGAGGGTGGGCGAGCAGTACTTC.

This sequence joins TRBV5-5 and TRBJ2-7; no definite D call. V was clipped by 2 bases and J by 6 bases, with 9 bases between them. The CDR3 runs to 12 residues. The germline CDR1 and CDR2 sequences are SGHKS and YYEKEE (reference sequence). The CDR3 spells CASSFGTFEQYF. Here the CDR3 DNA reads TGTGCCAGCAGCTTCGGTACATTCGAGCAGTACTTC.

The rearrangement joins TRBV7-2 to TRBJ2-3, with TRBD2 matching over 10 bases. V gave up 4 bases and J gave up 2 bases; unmatched junction bases: 6. The CDR3 sequence is 16 residues long. Per germline, CDR1 SGHTA and CDR2 FQGNSA. The CDR3 spells CASSYRAGGHTDTQYF. For the CDR3, the DNA is TGTGCCAGCAGCTACAGAGCGGGGGGGCACACAGATACGCAGTATTTT.

J is TRBJ1-5 and V is TRBV4-3; 10 positions match TRBD1. The CDR3 covers 16 residues. The germline V gene encodes CDR1 LGHNA and CDR2 YSLEER. V was clipped by 3 bases and J by 6 bases; unmatched bases: 8. The CDR3 DNA is TGCGCCAGCAGCCAGGACACCGGGACAGGGGTTCAGCCCCAGCATTTT. Amino acid sequence: CASSQDTGTGVQPQHF.

The chain has TRBV7-2 and TRBJ1-2; no clear D. This CDR3 spans 12 amino acids. Trimming took off 0 bases at V and 7 bases at J, with 6 bases between the two ends. Germline V CDR1 and CDR2: SGHTA, FQGNSA. DNA for the CDR3: TGTGCCAGCAGCTTAGCCGGGCCTGGCTACACCTTC. It yields the protein CASSLAGPGYTF.

This clonotype was detected a few times. The V call is TRBV7-2, the J call TRBJ1-6; no clear D gene. CDR3 length equals 15 residues. V was clipped by 1 base and J by 8 bases, with 12 bases between them. Germline V gene data show CDR1 as SGHTA and CDR2 as FQGNSA. CDR3 in DNA: TGTGCCAGCAGCTTAGAGGCAGCGAGTGATTCACCCCTCCACTTT. The encoded protein is CASSLEAASDSPLHF.

V and J are TRBV10-3 and TRBJ2-1; 11 bases align to TRBD2. Trimming took 6 bases from V and 8 from J; bases not matched to a gene: 9. Looked up from germline, CDR1 is ENHRY and CDR2 is SYGVKD. The CDR3 runs 15 residues. The CDR3 reads CAIRDPTSGVYEQFF. The CDR3 DNA reads TGTGCCATCAGAGACCCGACTAGCGGGGTATATGAGCAGTTCTTC.

In its sample, this clonotype was seen a few times. The chain employs TRBV7-3 and TRBJ2-3, with 9 bases lining up with TRBD2. This CDR3 has 20 amino acids. Germline CDR1 and CDR2: SGHTA and FQGTGA. V dropped 3 bases and J dropped 6; count of bases not matched to a gene: 22. The CDR3 sequence is CASSFRRGGIGSKESDTQYF. The CDR3 DNA follows: TGTGCCAGCAGCTTTAGGCGGGGGGGCATCGGGTCTAAGGAGTCGGATACGCAGTATTTT.

This chain uses TRBV4-2 with TRBJ1-1; D is unresolved. Germline CDR1 is LGHNA and CDR2 is YNFKEQ. The CDR3 spans 18 residues. The ends were cut back, 3 bases at V and 1 base at J, with 21 bases in the middle. The CDR3 DNA sequence: TGTGCCAGCAGCCATCCTATGACCTGGGGTTTCGAGAACACTGAAGCTTTCTTT. This sequence encodes CASSHPMTWGFENTEAFF.

This clonotype appeared a few times. The chain recombines TRBV12-3 or TRBV12-4 with TRBJ2-3; no firm D call. The ends were cut back, 6 bases at V and 3 bases at J, with 7 bases in the middle. CDR3 size: 12 residues. CDR3 DNA sequence: TGTGCCAGCAGGGAAGAGACAGATACGCAGTATTTT. Translation: CASREETDTQYF.

The genes are TRBV3-1 and TRBJ2-2, with 9 bases that match TRBD1. The CDR3 runs 14 residues. The V gene's germline CDR1 is LGHDT and CDR2 YNNKEL (reference sequence). Trimming cost V 5 bases and J 6 bases; bases outside gene matches: 4. CDR3 residues: CASSIRTGAGELFF. DNA for the CDR3: TGTGCCAGCAGCATTCGGACAGGGGCCGGGGAGCTGTTTTTT.

V gene TRBV5-1 combines with J gene TRBJ1-2, with no clear D. Germline values: CDR1 SGHRS, CDR2 YFSETQ. The CDR3 runs 14 residues. The V end lost 3 bases, the J end lost 8 bases, and 17 bases lay between the germline ends. The CDR3 DNA sequence: TGCGCCAGCAGCTCCAGGACGGAGAGAGGGGGCTACACCTTC. The encoded protein is CASSSRTERGGYTF.